A selection of T cell receptor beta chains follows, all from one sample in a study of vaccination and CD4 T cells after COVID-19. Antigens for these TCRs are unknown. TCRdb passed the PCR reads through MiXCR, listing each CDR3 protein once. The sample shows 20,000 to 25,000 distinct CDR3 sequences, about 33% of them seen only once. The input for sequencing was CD4+ T cells from blood, cultured in vitro, taken about 7 months after SARS-CoV-2 vaccination. These TCRs come from a human donor who had recovered from COVID-19. The CDR3 runs from the conserved cysteine through the conserved F or W. The order of the fields is D gene, V gene, J gene, clone size, CDR3 DNA, CDR3 protein. D genes are given only for firm matches. Size tells how often a clone was seen (once, few, many) or the class of an expanded clone, and some rows leave it out.

D gene: .; V gene: TRBV28; J gene: TRBJ2-2; clone size: .; CDR3 DNA: TGTGCCAGCACTTTGGCGGGGCAGTCCGGGGAGCTGTTTTTT; CDR3 protein: CASTLAGQSGELFF
D gene: TRBD1; V gene: TRBV7-9; J gene: TRBJ2-1; clone size: few; CDR3 DNA: TGTGCCAGCAGCTCCAATACAGGGGACAATGAGCAGTTCTTC; CDR3 protein: CASSSNTGDNEQFF
D gene: TRBD1; V gene: TRBV2; J gene: TRBJ1-6; clone size: few; CDR3 DNA: TGTGCCAGCAGTCCCACAGGGGACTCACCCCTCCACTTT; CDR3 protein: CASSPTGDSPLHF
D gene: .; V gene: TRBV29-1; J gene: TRBJ2-5; clone size: .; CDR3 DNA: TGCAGCGTTGAGGCAACGGGAGCAGAGACCCAGTACTTC; CDR3 protein: CSVEATGAETQYF
D gene: .; V gene: TRBV20-1; J gene: TRBJ1-4; clone size: few; CDR3 DNA: TGCAGTGCTAGGCGCGCAACTAATGAAAAACTGTTTTTT; CDR3 protein: CSARRATNEKLFF
D gene: .; V gene: TRBV18; J gene: TRBJ2-3; clone size: few; CDR3 DNA: TGTGCCAGCTCACGGGACGGTAGCACAGATACGCAGTATTTT; CDR3 protein: CASSRDGSTDTQYF
D gene: TRBD2; V gene: TRBV19; J gene: TRBJ2-7; clone size: .; CDR3 DNA: TGTGCCAGTAGTATATCGGGGGGAACCTACGAGCAGTACTTC; CDR3 protein: CASSISGGTYEQYF
D gene: TRBD2; V gene: TRBV12-3/TRBV12-4; J gene: TRBJ2-5; clone size: .; CDR3 DNA: TGTGCCGCGGGGCTAGCGGGAGTACATGAGACCCAGTACTTC; CDR3 protein: CAAGLAGVHETQYF
D gene: TRBD2; V gene: TRBV5-4; J gene: TRBJ2-1; clone size: .; CDR3 DNA: TGTGCCAGCAGCTTGGCGGGGGCTAGCGGGTACAATGAGCAGTTCTTC; CDR3 protein: CASSLAGASGYNEQFF
D gene: .; V gene: TRBV15; J gene: TRBJ2-6; clone size: .; CDR3 DNA: TGTGCCACCAGCAGAGTCAGGGCTGGGGCCAACGTCCTGACTTTC; CDR3 protein: CATSRVRAGANVLTF